The 18 T cell receptor beta chains below all came from one sample that was sequenced in a study of blood T cell repertoires in COVID-19. Sequenced by immunoSEQ multiplex PCR; TCRdb stores in-frame clones only, minus some. The sample records tens of thousands of clones, 70% to 90% being singletons. The specimen sequenced was peripheral blood. The origin of the receptors is a man between 60 and 75 years old with acute or convalescent COVID-19.

The chain uses TRBV6-5 and TRBJ2-7; 7 bases match TRBD1. Germline loops: CDR1 MNHEY, CDR2 SVGAGI. The V gene end was trimmed by 4 bases and the J gene end by 3 bases; junction bases not matched to a gene: 6. The CDR3 is 14 amino acids. The CDR3 DNA reads as TGTGCCAGCAGTTTACTTACAGGGGACTACGAGCAGTACTTC. Translated: CASSLLTGDYEQYF.

The rearrangement links TRBV19 to TRBJ2-1; 11 bases agree with TRBD2. This CDR3 is 18 amino acids long. Per the germline V gene, CDR1 is LNHDA and CDR2 is SQIVND (reference sequence). V trimming: 4 bases; J trimming: 0 bases; junction bases outside the gene matches: 8. This CDR3 reads CASSTLAGGRSSYNEQFF. The CDR3 DNA is TGTGCCAGTAGTACCCTAGCGGGGGGCCGGAGCTCCTACAATGAGCAGTTCTTC.

DNA of the CDR3: TGTGCCAGTAGTATTGGGACAGGGGTCAATTCACCCCTCCACTTT. This codes for CASSIGTGVNSPLHF. The V call is TRBV19, the J call TRBJ1-6, with 10 nucleotides matching TRBD1. The CDR3 is made up of 15 amino acids. The V segment lost 3 bases and the J segment 7 bases; nucleotides outside the gene matches: 3. Germline V gene sequence: CDR1 LNHDA, CDR2 SQIVND (reference sequence).

Only one count was recorded for this clone. V gene TRBV19 combines with J gene TRBJ1-5; D may be TRBD1 (6 bases). CDR1 and CDR2 (germline): LNHDA, SQIVND (reference sequence). The V end lost 4 bases, the J end lost 5 bases, and 15 bases lay between the germline ends. The CDR3 loop spans 15 amino acids. The CDR3 nucleotides are TGTGCCAGTAGTAGGGGGCTCGCACCCTATCAGCCCCAGCATTTT. This gives the protein CASSRGLAPYQPQHF.

The chain uses TRBV29-1 and TRBJ2-3; D is undetermined. V gave up 5 bases and J gave up 6 bases, with 6 bases separating them. Per the germline V gene, CDR1 is SQVTM and CDR2 is ANQGSEA. The CDR3 length is 10 residues. The CDR3 coding sequence is TGCAGCGTTTCCGTCGATACGCAGTATTTT. Protein sequence: CSVSVDTQYF.

This sequence joins TRBV12-3 or TRBV12-4 and TRBJ1-1; no firm D call. V gave up 1 base and J gave up 1 base, with 4 bases separating them. The CDR3 totals 13 residues. This chain's CDR3 is CASSLVKNTEAFF. CDR3 DNA: TGTGCCAGCAGTTTAGTAAAGAACACTGAAGCTTTCTTT.

This clone was counted a single time. CDR3 amino acids: CASSLTSGVSEAFF. DNA of the CDR3: TGTGCCAGCAGCTTAACGTCGGGAGTCTCTGAAGCTTTCTTT. The chain links TRBV7-3 to TRBJ1-1; D unresolved. Deletions cut 0 bases from V and 6 bases from J, with 11 bases between. There are 14 residues in the CDR3. Germline CDR1 and CDR2: SGHTA and FQGTGA.

This rearrangement joins TRBV2 to TRBJ1-4; perhaps TRBD1 as D (5 bases). Germline CDR1 SNHLY, CDR2 FYNNEI. The CDR3 spans 14 residues. V lost 5 bases and J lost 6, with 13 bases in between. The CDR3 sequence: CASSLGTLDEKLFF. The CDR3 DNA is TGTGCCAGCAGTCTCGGGACTCTGGATGAAAAACTGTTTTTT.

The chain combines TRBV28 with TRBJ2-3, with 11 positions matching TRBD2. Germline CDR1 is MDHEN and CDR2 is SYDVKM. This CDR3 has 17 residues. The trim removed 5 bases at V and 3 bases at J, leaving 10 bases unmatched. The CDR3 DNA follows: TGTGCCAGCAGTCTCCCAGCTAGCGGGGGGCCGACAGATACGCAGTATTTT. Its protein product is CASSLPASGGPTDTQYF.

The chain uses TRBV29-1 and TRBJ1-2; D gene unclear. This CDR3 is 14 amino acids long. V lost 7 bases and J 2 bases, leaving 17 bases between the germline ends. The V gene's germline CDR1 is SQVTM and CDR2 ANQGSEA. CDR3 in amino acids: CSAHEGVLNYGYTF. The CDR3, as DNA: TGCAGCGCGCATGAGGGAGTTCTCAACTATGGCTACACCTTC.

The V and J genes are TRBV18 and TRBJ1-1; 7 bases match TRBD1. Germline V gene sequence: CDR1 KGHSH, CDR2 LQKENI. The CDR3 is made up of 16 amino acids. The V segment lost 3 bases and the J segment 1 base; nucleotides outside the gene matches: 8. The CDR3 region is CASSPITGARNTEAFF. CDR3 DNA: TGTGCCAGCTCACCTATAACAGGGGCGCGGAACACTGAAGCTTTCTTT.

V usage is TRBV5-4 and J usage is TRBJ2-7; possibly TRBD2 for D (6 bases). Germline V CDR1 and CDR2: SGHNT, YYREEE (reference sequence). V was cut by 4 bases and J by 2 bases, with 13 bases left in between. The CDR3 totals 14 residues. The CDR3 sequence is CASSTESGPYEQYF. The CDR3, as DNA: TGTGCCAGCAGCACGGAGAGCGGGCCCTACGAGCAGTACTTC.

This rearrangement joins TRBV25-1 to TRBJ1-1; TRBD1 might be the D (5 bases). CDR3 size: 15 residues. Germline CDR1 is MGHDK and CDR2 is SYGVNS. Trimming cost V 6 bases and J 0 bases, with 14 bases left between them. The CDR3 bases are TGTGCCAGCAGCGCACCGGGACTAATGAACACTGAAGCTTTCTTT. This translates into CASSAPGLMNTEAFF.

This chain uses TRBV11-2 with TRBJ2-3, with D possibly TRBD2 on 6 matching bases. This CDR3 contains 14 residues. Germline lookup yields CDR1 SGHAT and CDR2 FQNNGV. Trimming shortened V by 1 base and J by 1 base, and 6 bases separated the two germline ends. The CDR3 reads CASSLAGGTDTQYF. The CDR3 bases are TGTGCCAGCAGCTTAGCGGGGGGCACAGATACGCAGTATTTT.

CDR3 in DNA: TGCAGCGTTACCGGGACAGGGGAAACTGAAGCTTTCTTT. As protein: CSVTGTGETEAFF. The chain couples TRBV29-1 to TRBJ1-1, with TRBD1 identical over 10 bases. The J segment lost 5 bases and the V segment lost 5 bases, leaving 5 bases of the junction unmatched. CDR3 length: 13 amino acids. Germline CDR1 is SQVTM and CDR2 is ANQGSEA.

The chain couples TRBV6-2 or TRBV6-3 to TRBJ2-7; 7 nucleotides align to TRBD2. This CDR3 contains 15 residues. CDR1 is MNHEY and CDR2 is SVGEGT in the germline V gene. J lost 3 bases, V lost 0 bases, and 5 bases had no gene match. In DNA form, the CDR3 reads TGTGCCAGCAGTTACTCGGGAGGGGACGGCTACGAGCAGTACTTC. This gives the protein CASSYSGGDGYEQYF.

This clone was observed a few times. The V call is TRBV6-5, the J call TRBJ1-3; possibly TRBD1 for D (5 bases). Germline V gene sequence: CDR1 MNHEY, CDR2 SVGAGI. The CDR3 is 15 amino acids. The V end was cut by 5 bases, the J end by 0 bases, with 11 bases between. CDR3: CASSRSGSSGNTIYF. As DNA, the CDR3 is TGTGCCAGCAGTCGCTCAGGGTCCTCTGGAAACACCATATATTTT.

The chain recombines TRBV5-6 with TRBJ2-5; D may be TRBD1 (5 bases). The CDR3 has 13 amino acids. Germline V gene lookup returns CDR1 SGHDT and CDR2 YYEEEE. Trimming left V 0 bases short and J 8 bases short, with 11 bases between. The CDR3 DNA reads TGTGCCAGCAGCTTGGGGGGCGTATTCACCCAGTACTTC. This codes for CASSLGGVFTQYF.